Described below is a single T cell receptor (beta chain) sequence and its context. What it binds is unknown. Unique molecular identifiers (one per individual cDNA molecule) were attached. Using its own MiXCR run on the 5' RACE reads, TCRdb lists one record per CDR3 protein. Seen here are more than 45,000 distinct CDR3 sequences, 9.5% to 15% observed once, and the top ten hold less than 4.5%. The data were taken from a study of early T cells in non-severe SARS-CoV-2 infection. Looking at the study overall: Bulk RNA taken from unsorted whole blood was sequenced, leaving chains unpaired.

Study observations and caveats: VDJdb matching, biased toward anti-spike CD8 responses, missed private and CD4 specificities.

Trimming at V came to 2 bases and at J to 6 bases, leaving 8 bases not matched to a gene. The CDR3 spans 16 residues. Germline V gene lookup returns CDR1 MNHEY and CDR2 SVGAGI. The source material was whole blood. This TCR derives from an adult who was a healthcare worker with PCR-confirmed SARS-CoV-2 infection or an uninfected control (not recorded which). This rearrangement joins TRBV6-5 to TRBJ2-1; TRBD2 matches 9 bases. This CDR3 reads CASSYEGLAGANEQFF. CDR3 DNA sequence: TGTGCCAGCAGTTACGAGGGACTAGCAGGGGCCAATGAGCAGTTCTTC.